This T cell receptor (beta chain) was identified in a study of OX40 agonist ivuxolimab in advanced cancers. The overall study: The patients' treatment was ivuxolimab, an agonistic anti-OX40 (CD134) antibody. Three patients responded partially, comprising one with hepatocellular carcinoma and two with cutaneous melanoma. General study points: Circulating CD4+ and CD8+ T cells showed clonal expansion by week 6 at 0.1 to 3.0 mg/kg. Expanded clones were, on average, more numerous in CD8+ T cells than in CD4+.

J was trimmed by 0 bases and V by 4 bases; bases with no gene match: 8. Germline values: CDR1 MGHRA, CDR2 YSYEKL. This CDR3 region has 19 residues. The protocol was immunoSEQ multiplex PCR, while the TCRdb copy is restricted to in-frame clones and leaves out a portion. The repertoire holds fewer than 85,000 clones, with approximately 91% as singletons. In the case of this clone: What it binds is unknown.

Sequenced here: CD4+ or CD8+ T cells sorted from blood, sampled in a trial of the OX40 agonist ivuxolimab. The receptor's source is an adult with an advanced solid tumor such as melanoma, head and neck, liver or kidney cancer. This chain joins TRBV4-1 and TRBJ2-3; 15 bases are a match to TRBD2. The chain's CDR3 is CASSRWTSGGAGSTDTQYF. The CDR3 DNA reads TGCGCCAGCAGCCGGTGGACTAGCGGGGGGGCGGGTAGCACAGATACGCAGTATTTT.